The next 22 T cell receptor beta chains were all read from a single sample in a study of T cells in Graves' hyperthyroidism and ophthalmopathy. Amplification targeted TCR beta CDR3 regions from RNA transcripts. A first-round RT-PCR of the TCR CDR3 used the HTBI primer set. Each CDR3 protein gets one entry after TCRdb re-called the multiplex PCR reads with MiXCR. The repertoire has some 570,000 distinct CDR3 sequences, around 14% of them found once; the top ten carry roughly 7.1%. Sequencing was performed on blood. The source is a woman between 18 and 30 years old with Graves' ophthalmopathy.

In its sample, this clonotype was seen a few times. The gene calls are TRBV4-1 and TRBJ1-4; D may be TRBD1 (6 bases). The ends were cut back, 2 bases at V and 10 bases at J, with 17 bases in the middle. The CDR3 has 15 amino acids. Germline V gene sequence: CDR1 MGHRA, CDR2 YSYEKL. The CDR3 is CASSQSYRVWGKLFF. The CDR3 DNA is TGCGCCAGCAGCCAATCATACAGGGTCTGGGGAAAACTGTTTTTT.

This clonotype was observed many times. The gene calls are TRBV12-3 or TRBV12-4 and TRBJ2-7; possibly TRBD1 for D (5 bases). The V end lost 5 bases, the J end lost 3 bases, and 17 bases lay between the germline ends. The CDR3 runs to 15 residues. The CDR3 nucleotides are TGTGCCAGCAGTCCCCTGTTCAGGGTGGGCTACGAGCAGTACTTC. Amino acids: CASSPLFRVGYEQYF.

The J gene is TRBJ1-1, the V gene TRBV28, with D uncertain. There are 11 residues in the CDR3. V dropped 7 bases and J dropped 4 bases, with 7 bases sitting between them. The V gene's germline CDR1 is MDHEN and CDR2 SYDVKM. CDR3 protein: CASTTATEAFF. In nucleotides, the CDR3 is TGTGCCAGCACTACGGCCACTGAAGCTTTCTTT.

This clonotype was picked up many times. The chain carries TRBV11-2 and TRBJ2-3, with D possibly TRBD1 on 6 matching bases. With 2 bases removed from V and 8 bases from J, the gap between germline ends came to 20 bases. Germline CDR1 reads SGHAT; CDR2 reads FQNNGV. The length of the CDR3 is 16 residues. The CDR3 DNA is TGTGCCAGCAGCTTACTGTCTCCTTACAGGGATGGTACGCAGTATTTT. It is translated as CASSLLSPYRDGTQYF.

This clonotype was counted ten times or more. The CDR3 here is CASSQEWGGTYGYTF. CDR3 coding DNA: TGCGCCAGCAGCCAGGAGTGGGGGGGGACCTATGGCTACACCTTC. The gene calls are TRBV5-1 and TRBJ1-2, with D possibly being TRBD1 (5 bases). V was trimmed by 4 bases and J by 4 bases, leaving 17 bases between them. Germline assignment: CDR1 SGHRS and CDR2 YFSETQ. CDR3 length: 15 amino acids.

This clonotype was picked up a small number of times. The gene calls are TRBV5-4 and TRBJ2-7; D gene unclear. CDR3 length: 15 amino acids. Germline loops: CDR1 SGHNT, CDR2 YYREEE (reference sequence). Trimming removed 8 bases from V and 1 base from J, with 19 bases in between. Here the CDR3 reads CASSELGVASYEQYF. DNA for the CDR3: TGTGCCAGTTCCGAACTTGGGGTAGCATCCTACGAGCAGTACTTC.

There are many counts of this clonotype. J is TRBJ2-5 and V is TRBV7-2, with a possible D match to TRBD1 (6 bases). The V gene's germline CDR1 is SGHTA and CDR2 FQGNSA. The CDR3 has 15 amino acids. V shed 8 bases and J shed 2 bases, with 18 bases lying between them. CDR3 amino acids: CASALWDIPQETQYF. CDR3 in DNA: TGTGCCAGCGCCCTATGGGACATACCACAAGAGACCCAGTACTTC.

This clonotype was detected a few times. The chain couples TRBV7-6 to TRBJ1-3; perhaps TRBD1 as D (5 bases). Trimming left V 1 base short and J 0 bases short, with 10 bases between. Germline CDR1 is SGHVS and CDR2 is FNYEAQ. The CDR3 consists of 16 residues. The CDR3 protein is CASSLGTWFSGNTIYF. The CDR3 DNA follows: TGTGCCAGCAGCTTAGGGACATGGTTCTCTGGAAACACCATATATTTT.

This clonotype has a count of ten or more. The chain links TRBV11-2 to TRBJ1-2, with a possible D match to TRBD1 (6 bases). This CDR3 is 15 amino acids long. Germline V gene sequence: CDR1 SGHAT, CDR2 FQNNGV. Trimming removed 1 base at V and 3 bases at J, with 12 bases between. This CDR3 reads CASSLVEGGYYGYTF. The CDR3 bases are TGTGCCAGCAGCTTAGTGGAGGGGGGATACTATGGCTACACCTTC. Drawing the rest from reference TRBV11-2 and TRBJ1-2, the complete variable domain is EAGVAQSPRYKIIEKRQSVAFWCNPISGHATLYWYQQILGQGPKLLIQFQNNGVVDDSQLPKDRFSAERLKGVDSTLKIQPAKLEDSAVYLCASSLVEGGYYGYTFGSGTRLTVV.

This clonotype showed up many times. The V gene is TRBV5-5, the J gene TRBJ1-5; tentatively, D is TRBD1 (5 bases). The ends were cut back, 3 bases at V and 1 base at J, with 11 bases in the middle. The CDR3 is made up of 15 amino acids. Germline V gene sequence: CDR1 SGHKS, CDR2 YYEKEE (reference sequence). The CDR3 is CASSWRAGSNQPQHF. CDR3 nucleotides: TGTGCCAGCAGCTGGAGGGCAGGGAGCAATCAGCCCCAGCATTTT.

This clonotype was counted between two and nine times. The chain links TRBV30 to TRBJ1-1; possibly TRBD1 for D (5 bases). V gave up 4 bases and J gave up 5 bases, with 26 bases separating them. The CDR3 covers 17 residues. Germline V gene sequence: CDR1 GTSNPN, CDR2 SVGIG (reference sequence). CDR3 sequence (DNA): TGTGCCTGGACCGACGGGCAGGCCCCTGGGGGTTTAACTGAAGCTTTCTTT. Protein: CAWTDGQAPGGLTEAFF.

The rearrangement links TRBV27 to TRBJ1-2; TRBD1 matches at 7 bases. Germline CDR1 MNHEY, CDR2 SMNVEV (reference sequence). J lost 7 bases, V lost 0 bases, and 2 bases had no gene match. This CDR3 region has 13 residues. CDR3 coding DNA: TGTGCCAGCAGTTTATCCCCAGGGGGTGGCTACACCTTC. It specifies CASSLSPGGGYTF.

The rearrangement links TRBV29-1 to TRBJ1-1, with D unclear. This CDR3 is built from 16 residues. The germline V gene encodes CDR1 SQVTM and CDR2 ANQGSEA. With 1 base removed from V and 11 bases from J, the gap between germline ends came to 26 bases. CDR3: CSVEGFGVSGFYAAFF. In DNA form, the CDR3 reads TGCAGCGTTGAAGGGTTTGGTGTTTCGGGGTTTTATGCGGCTTTCTTT.

This clonotype was counted many times. The V call is TRBV7-3, the J call TRBJ2-3; D is perhaps TRBD1 (6 bases). The germline V gene has CDR1 SGHTA and CDR2 FQGTGA. The CDR3 totals 14 residues. The V gene lost 1 base and the J gene lost 4 bases, with 9 bases spanning the gap. CDR3 sequence: CASSLIQGSDTQYF. As DNA, the CDR3 is TGTGCCAGCAGCTTAATCCAGGGGTCAGATACGCAGTATTTT.

This clonotype was detected many times. This chain connects TRBV5-1 to TRBJ2-3, with a weak D call TRBD2 (6 bases). The length of the CDR3 is 15 residues. Trimming cost V 1 base and J 4 bases, with 13 bases left between them. Germline CDR1 SGHRS, CDR2 YFSETQ. CDR3 in amino acids: CASSLNAGRADTQYF. As DNA, the CDR3 is TGCGCCAGCAGCTTGAATGCGGGAAGGGCAGATACGCAGTATTTT.

The chain links TRBV27 to TRBJ1-2; 7 bases map to TRBD1. CDR3 size: 14 residues. With 2 bases clipped from V and 8 bases from J, the junction kept 8 bases outside the gene matches. In germline, CDR1 is MNHEY, CDR2 SMNVEV (reference sequence). This CDR3 is CASSLRGPGGGYTF. The CDR3, as DNA: TGTGCCAGCAGTTTAAGGGGGCCCGGTGGGGGCTACACCTTC.

Only a few counts were recorded for this clonotype. This CDR3 reads CSVENSEQYF. DNA for the CDR3: TGCAGCGTTGAAAACAGCGAGCAGTACTTC. The chain couples TRBV29-1 to TRBJ2-7, with D unclear. CDR1 and CDR2 from the germline V gene are SQVTM and ANQGSEA. This CDR3 is 10 amino acids long. Trimming cost V 2 bases and J 6 bases, with 5 bases left between them.

This clonotype has ten or more counts. Here the CDR3 DNA reads TGTGCCAGCAGCTTAAGGGGCGCGCCCGGGGAGCTGTTTTTT. Translation gives CASSLRGAPGELFF. This sequence joins TRBV7-3 and TRBJ2-2, with D maybe TRBD1 (5 bases). This CDR3 has 14 residues. V was pared by 1 base and J by 6 bases, with 9 bases between. Per germline, CDR1 SGHTA and CDR2 FQGTGA.

This chain joins TRBV15 and TRBJ2-6; no firm D call. Trimming cost V 0 bases and J 0 bases, with 15 bases left between them. Germline CDR1 and CDR2: LNHNV and YYDKDF (reference sequence). The CDR3 runs 19 residues. CDR3 residues: CATSRDPRIISSGANVLTF. CDR3 DNA sequence: TGTGCCACCAGCAGAGATCCGAGAATAATTAGCTCTGGGGCCAACGTCCTGACTTTC.

This clonotype has just a few counts. The chain has TRBV5-1 and TRBJ2-1, with D possibly being TRBD1 (6 bases). The germline CDR1 and CDR2 sequences are SGHRS and YFSETQ. V gave up 4 bases and J gave up 6 bases, with 23 bases separating them. This CDR3 contains 17 residues. The CDR3 DNA follows: TGCGCCAGCAGCCCACCCTCGGCGGGTAGAGGGGGCAATGAGCAGTTCTTC. Translation: CASSPPSAGRGGNEQFF.

This clonotype was seen many times. J is TRBJ2-1 and V is TRBV12-3 or TRBV12-4; weak D call: TRBD1 (6 bases). The CDR3 contains 19 residues. The germline V and J ends were trimmed by 3 bases and 6 bases, with 27 bases remaining between them. This CDR3 reads CASSLAASTDRLLRNEQFF. CDR3 DNA: TGTGCCAGCAGTTTGGCGGCGTCCACGGACAGATTGCTACGCAATGAGCAGTTCTTC.

This clonotype appeared many times. V gene TRBV28 combines with J gene TRBJ2-7, with 12 bases lining up with TRBD1. The V and J ends lost 4 bases and 6 bases, in that order; junction bases with no gene match: 7. CDR3 length: 15 amino acids. Per germline, CDR1 MDHEN and CDR2 SYDVKM. The CDR3 DNA sequence: TGTGCCAGCAGTTCCGCCGGGACAGGGGGCGCCGAGCAGTACTTC. Translation gives CASSSAGTGGAEQYF.